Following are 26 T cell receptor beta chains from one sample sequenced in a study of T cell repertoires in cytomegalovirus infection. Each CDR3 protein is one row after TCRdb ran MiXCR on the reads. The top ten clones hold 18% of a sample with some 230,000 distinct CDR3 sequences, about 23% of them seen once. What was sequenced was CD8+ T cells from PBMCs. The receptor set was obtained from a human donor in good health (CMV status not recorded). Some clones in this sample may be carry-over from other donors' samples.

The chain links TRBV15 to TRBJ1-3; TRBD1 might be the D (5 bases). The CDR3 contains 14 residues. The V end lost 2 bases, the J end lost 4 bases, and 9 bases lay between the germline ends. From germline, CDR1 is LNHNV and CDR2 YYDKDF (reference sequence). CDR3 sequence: CATSRTGEGNTIYF. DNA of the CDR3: TGTGCCACCAGCAGAACGGGGGAAGGAAACACCATATATTTT.

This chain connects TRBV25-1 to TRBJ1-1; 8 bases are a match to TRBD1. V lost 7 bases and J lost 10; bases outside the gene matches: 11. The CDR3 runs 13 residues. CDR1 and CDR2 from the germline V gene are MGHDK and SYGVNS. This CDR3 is CASTVGQGSGAFF. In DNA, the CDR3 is TGTGCCAGCACCGTTGGACAGGGATCTGGAGCTTTCTTT.

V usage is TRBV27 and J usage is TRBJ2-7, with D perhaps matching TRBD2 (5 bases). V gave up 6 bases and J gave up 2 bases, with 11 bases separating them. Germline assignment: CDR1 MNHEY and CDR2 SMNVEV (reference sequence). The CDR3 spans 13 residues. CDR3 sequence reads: CASSGGKTYEQYF. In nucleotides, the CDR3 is TGTGCCAGCAGCGGAGGCAAGACCTACGAGCAGTACTTC.

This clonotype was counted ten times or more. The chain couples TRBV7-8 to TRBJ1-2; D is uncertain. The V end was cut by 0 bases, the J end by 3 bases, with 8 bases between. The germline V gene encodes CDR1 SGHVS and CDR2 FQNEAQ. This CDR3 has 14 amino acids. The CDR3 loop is CASSLAWADYGYTF. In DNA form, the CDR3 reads TGTGCCAGCAGCTTAGCCTGGGCAGACTATGGCTACACCTTC.

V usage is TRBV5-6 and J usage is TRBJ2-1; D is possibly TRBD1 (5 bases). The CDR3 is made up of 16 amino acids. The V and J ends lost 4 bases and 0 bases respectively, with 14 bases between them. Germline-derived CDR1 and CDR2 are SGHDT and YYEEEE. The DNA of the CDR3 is TGTGCCAGCAGCGAGGAGCAGGGCAGCTCCTACAATGAGCAGTTCTTC. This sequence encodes CASSEEQGSSYNEQFF.

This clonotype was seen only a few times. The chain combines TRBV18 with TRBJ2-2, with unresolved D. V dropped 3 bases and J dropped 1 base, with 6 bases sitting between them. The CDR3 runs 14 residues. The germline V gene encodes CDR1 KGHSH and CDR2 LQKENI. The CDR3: CASSPELNTGELFF. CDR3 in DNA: TGTGCCAGCTCACCGGAACTGAACACCGGGGAGCTGTTTTTT.

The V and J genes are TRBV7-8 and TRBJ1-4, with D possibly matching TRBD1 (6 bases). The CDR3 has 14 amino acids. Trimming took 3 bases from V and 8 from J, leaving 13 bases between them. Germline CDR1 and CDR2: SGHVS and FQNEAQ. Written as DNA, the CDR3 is TGTGCCAGCAGCTTTCGTGGACAGCAAGAAAAACTGTTTTTT. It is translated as CASSFRGQQEKLFF.

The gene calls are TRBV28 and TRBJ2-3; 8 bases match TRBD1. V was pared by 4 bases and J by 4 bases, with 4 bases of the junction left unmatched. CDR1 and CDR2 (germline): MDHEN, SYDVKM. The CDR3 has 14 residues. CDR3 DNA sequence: TGTGCCAGCAGTTATCAGACAGGGGCAGATACGCAGTATTTT. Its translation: CASSYQTGADTQYF.

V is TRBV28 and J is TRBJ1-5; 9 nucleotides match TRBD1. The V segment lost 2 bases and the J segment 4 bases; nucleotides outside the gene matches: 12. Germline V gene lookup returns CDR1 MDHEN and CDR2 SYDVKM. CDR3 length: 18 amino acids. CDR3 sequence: CASSLNQDRGFANQPQHF. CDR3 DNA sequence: TGTGCCAGCAGTTTAAACCAGGACAGGGGCTTCGCTAATCAGCCCCAGCATTTT.

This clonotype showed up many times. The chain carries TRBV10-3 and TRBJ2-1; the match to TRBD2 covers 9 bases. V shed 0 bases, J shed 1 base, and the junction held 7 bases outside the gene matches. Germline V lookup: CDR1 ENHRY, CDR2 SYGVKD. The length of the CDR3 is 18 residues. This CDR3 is CAISESVVSGGSYNEQFF. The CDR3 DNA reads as TGTGCCATCAGTGAGTCGGTGGTTAGCGGGGGATCCTACAATGAGCAGTTCTTC.

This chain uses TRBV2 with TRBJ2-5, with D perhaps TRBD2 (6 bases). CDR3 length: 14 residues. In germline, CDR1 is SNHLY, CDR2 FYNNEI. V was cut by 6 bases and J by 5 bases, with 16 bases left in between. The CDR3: CASSSYASGETQYF. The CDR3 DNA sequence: TGTGCCAGCAGCTCCTATGCAAGCGGGGAGACCCAGTACTTC.

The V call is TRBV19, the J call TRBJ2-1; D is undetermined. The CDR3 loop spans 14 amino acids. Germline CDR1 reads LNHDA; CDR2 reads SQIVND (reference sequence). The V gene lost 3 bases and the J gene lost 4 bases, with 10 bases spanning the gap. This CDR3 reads CASSILSPYNEQFF. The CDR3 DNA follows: TGTGCCAGTAGTATTCTGAGTCCTTACAATGAGCAGTTCTTC.

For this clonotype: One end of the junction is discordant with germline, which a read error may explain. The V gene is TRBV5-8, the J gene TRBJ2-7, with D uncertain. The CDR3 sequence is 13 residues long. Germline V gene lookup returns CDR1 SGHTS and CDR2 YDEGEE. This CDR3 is CASTLSNGYEQYF. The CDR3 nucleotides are TGTGCCAGCACCTTGTCTAACGGCTACGAGCAGTACTTC.

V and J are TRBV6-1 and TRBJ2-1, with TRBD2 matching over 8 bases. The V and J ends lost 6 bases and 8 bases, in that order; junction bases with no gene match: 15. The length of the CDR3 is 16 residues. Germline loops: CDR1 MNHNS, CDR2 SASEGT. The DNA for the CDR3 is TGTGCCAGCAGGCCACTCGGGGGGGGGGATAGCGATGAGCAGTTCTTC. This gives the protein CASRPLGGGDSDEQFF.

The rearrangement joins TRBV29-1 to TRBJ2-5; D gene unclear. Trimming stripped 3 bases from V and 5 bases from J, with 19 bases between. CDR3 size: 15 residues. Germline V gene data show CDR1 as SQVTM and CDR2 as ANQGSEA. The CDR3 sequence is CSVDGTGPSWETQYF. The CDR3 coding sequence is TGCAGCGTTGATGGCACGGGCCCCTCCTGGGAGACCCAGTACTTC.

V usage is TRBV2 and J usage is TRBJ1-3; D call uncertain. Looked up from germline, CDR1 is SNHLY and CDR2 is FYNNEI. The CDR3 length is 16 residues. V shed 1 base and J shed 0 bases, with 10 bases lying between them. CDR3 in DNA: TGTGCCAGCAGTGAAGTTACGGACGGCTCTGGAAACACCATATATTTT. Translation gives CASSEVTDGSGNTIYF.

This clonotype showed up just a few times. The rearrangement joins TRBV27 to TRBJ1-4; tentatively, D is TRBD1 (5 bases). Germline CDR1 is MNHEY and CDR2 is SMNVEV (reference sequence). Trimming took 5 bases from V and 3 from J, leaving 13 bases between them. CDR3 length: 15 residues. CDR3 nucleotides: TGTGCCAGCAGTCTTCTTGGGGCCCCTAATGAAAAACTGTTTTTT. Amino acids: CASSLLGAPNEKLFF.

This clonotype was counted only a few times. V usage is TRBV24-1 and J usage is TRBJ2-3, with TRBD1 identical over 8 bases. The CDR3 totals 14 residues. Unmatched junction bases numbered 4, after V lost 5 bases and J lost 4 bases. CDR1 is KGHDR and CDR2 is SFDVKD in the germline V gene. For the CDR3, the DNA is TGTGCCACCAGTGTCGGACAGGGCGCAGATACGCAGTATTTT. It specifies CATSVGQGADTQYF.

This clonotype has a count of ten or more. Written as DNA, the CDR3 is TGTGCCAGCAGCTCCGTTGGGTTGAACTATGGCTACACCTTC. Protein: CASSSVGLNYGYTF. This chain connects TRBV7-8 to TRBJ1-2; D is undetermined. The V end was cut by 4 bases, the J end by 2 bases, with 11 bases between. Germline CDR1 reads SGHVS; CDR2 reads FQNEAQ. The length of the CDR3 is 14 residues. Full variable domain (outside the CDR3, taken from reference TRBV7-8 and TRBJ1-2): GAGVSQSPRYKVAKRGQDVALRCDPISGHVSLFWYQQALGQGPEFLTYFQNEAQLDKSGLPSDRFFAERPEGSVSTLKIQRTQQEDSAVYLCASSSVGLNYGYTFGSGTRLTVV.

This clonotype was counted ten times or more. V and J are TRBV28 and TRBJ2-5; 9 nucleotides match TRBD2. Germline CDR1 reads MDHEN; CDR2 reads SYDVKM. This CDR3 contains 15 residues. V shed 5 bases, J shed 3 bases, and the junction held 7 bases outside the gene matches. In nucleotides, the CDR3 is TGTGCCAGCAGTCTTGGGCTAGCGGGGAAAGAGACCCAGTACTTC. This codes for CASSLGLAGKETQYF.

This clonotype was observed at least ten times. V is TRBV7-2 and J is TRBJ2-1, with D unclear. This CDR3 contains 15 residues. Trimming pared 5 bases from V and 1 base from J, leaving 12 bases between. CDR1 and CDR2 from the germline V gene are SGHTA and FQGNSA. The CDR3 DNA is TGTGCCAGCAGCGACCCCGGCGTTTCCTACAATGAGCAGTTCTTC. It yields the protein CASSDPGVSYNEQFF. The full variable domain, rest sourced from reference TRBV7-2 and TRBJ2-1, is GAGVSQSPSNKVTEKGKDVELRCDPISGHTALYWYRQSLGQGLEFLIYFQGNSAPDKSGLPSDRFSAERTGGSVSTLTIQRTQQEDSAVYLCASSDPGVSYNEQFFGPGTRLTVL.

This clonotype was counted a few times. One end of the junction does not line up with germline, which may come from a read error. CDR3 sequence: CATRPGQGYDEQFF. The DNA for the CDR3 is TGTGCCACCAGACCGGGACAGGGCTACGATGAGCAGTTCTTC. The chain recombines TRBV19 with TRBJ2-1; 9 positions match TRBD1. CDR1 and CDR2 (germline): LNHDA, SQIVND (reference sequence). CDR3 length: 14 amino acids.

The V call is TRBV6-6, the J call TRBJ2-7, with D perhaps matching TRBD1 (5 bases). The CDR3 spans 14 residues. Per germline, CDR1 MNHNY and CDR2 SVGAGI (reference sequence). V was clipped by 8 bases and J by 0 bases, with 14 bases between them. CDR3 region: CASGSTASSYEQYF. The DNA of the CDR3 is TGTGCCAGCGGGTCGACAGCTTCCTCCTACGAGCAGTACTTC.

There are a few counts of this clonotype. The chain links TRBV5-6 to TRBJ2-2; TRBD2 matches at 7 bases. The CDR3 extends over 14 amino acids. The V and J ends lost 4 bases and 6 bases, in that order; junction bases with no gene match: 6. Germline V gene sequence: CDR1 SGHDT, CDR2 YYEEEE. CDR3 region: CASSHRLAPGELFF. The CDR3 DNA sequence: TGTGCCAGCAGCCACCGACTAGCTCCCGGGGAGCTGTTTTTT.

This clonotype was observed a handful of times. The CDR3 spells CASSETGLAGDNEQFF. CDR3 DNA sequence: TGTGCCAGCAGTGAAACGGGACTAGCGGGGGACAATGAGCAGTTCTTC. The genes are TRBV2 and TRBJ2-1; 14 nucleotides match TRBD2. The germline CDR1 and CDR2 sequences are SNHLY and FYNNEI. The CDR3 is made up of 16 amino acids. J was trimmed by 5 bases and V by 2 bases; bases with no gene match: 2.

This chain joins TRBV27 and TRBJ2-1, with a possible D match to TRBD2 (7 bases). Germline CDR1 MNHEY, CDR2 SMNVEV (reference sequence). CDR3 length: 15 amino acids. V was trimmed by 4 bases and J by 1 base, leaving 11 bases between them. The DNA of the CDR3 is TGTGCCAGCAGTTGGGGGGGGCCTTCCTACAATGAGCAGTTCTTC. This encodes CASSWGGPSYNEQFF.